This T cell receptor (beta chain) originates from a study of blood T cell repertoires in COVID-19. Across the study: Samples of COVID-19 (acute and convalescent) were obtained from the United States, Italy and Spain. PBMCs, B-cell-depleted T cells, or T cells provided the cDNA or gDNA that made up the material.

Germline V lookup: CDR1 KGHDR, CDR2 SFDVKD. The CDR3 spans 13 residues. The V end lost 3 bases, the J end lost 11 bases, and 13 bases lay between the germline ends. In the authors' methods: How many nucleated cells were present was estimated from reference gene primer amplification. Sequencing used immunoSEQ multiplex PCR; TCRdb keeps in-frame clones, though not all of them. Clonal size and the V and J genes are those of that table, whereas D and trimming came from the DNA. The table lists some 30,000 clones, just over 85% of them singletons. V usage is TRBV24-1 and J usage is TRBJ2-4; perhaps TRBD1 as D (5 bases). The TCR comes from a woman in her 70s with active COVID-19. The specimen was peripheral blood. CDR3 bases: TGTGCCACCAGTGATCCTACAGGAGTAGTTCAGTACTTC. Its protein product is CATSDPTGVVQYF.